These T cell receptor beta chains were read from a single sample in a study of human thymus T cells. The data were produced by immunoSEQ multiplex PCR, yet TCRdb's version contains in-frame clones alone and is incomplete. Here the sample spans more than 70,000 clones, just over 95% being singletons. The sequencing input was thymus tissue. The source of these receptors is a boy in the first two years of life with a congenital heart defect but otherwise immunologically healthy. The CDR3 runs from the conserved cysteine through the conserved F or W. A D gene is named only where the DNA matches it firmly.

v_gene: TRBV29-1; d_gene: TRBD1; j_gene: TRBJ1-5; CDR3nt: TGCAGCGTTGAAGAGGGACAGGTCGGCCAGCCCCAGCATTTT; CDR3aa: CSVEEGQVGQPQHF
v_gene: TRBV5-1; d_gene: TRBD1; j_gene: TRBJ1-2; CDR3nt: TGCGCCAGCAGCTTGGGAACAGGGGCTTCCTATGGCTACACCTTC; CDR3aa: CASSLGTGASYGYTF
v_gene: TRBV4-2; d_gene: NA; j_gene: TRBJ1-6; CDR3nt: TGTGCCAGCAGCCAAGAAGTATTTGGTTCACCCCTCCACTTT; CDR3aa: CASSQEVFGSPLHF
v_gene: TRBV5-7; d_gene: NA; j_gene: TRBJ1-2; CDR3nt: TGTGCCAGCAGCCGGAACCAGGGCGGCGGAAGGCATGGCTACACCTTC; CDR3aa: CASSRNQGGGRHGYTF
v_gene: TRBV7-6; d_gene: NA; j_gene: TRBJ1-4; CDR3nt: TGTGCCAGCAAGCGGGGAGGGACGAAGCTGTTTTTT; CDR3aa: CASKRGGTKLFF
v_gene: TRBV6-5; d_gene: TRBD1; j_gene: TRBJ2-7; CDR3nt: TGTGCCAGCAGTTACGCAGGGACAGGAGCCTACGAGCAGTACTTC; CDR3aa: CASSYAGTGAYEQYF
v_gene: TRBV18; d_gene: NA; j_gene: TRBJ2-3; CDR3nt: TGTGCCAGCTCACCACGGGAGGCAGATACGCAGTATTTT; CDR3aa: CASSPREADTQYF
v_gene: TRBV30; d_gene: NA; j_gene: TRBJ2-7; CDR3nt: TGTGCCTGGAGGGCTCCCCGGCAGGTGAGAACATCCTACGAGCAGTACTTC; CDR3aa: CAWRAPRQVRTSYEQYF
v_gene: TRBV21-1; d_gene: NA; j_gene: TRBJ1-2; CDR3nt: TGTGCCAGCAGCAACGGGGGGGATGGCTATGGCTACACCTTC; CDR3aa: CASSNGGDGYGYTF
v_gene: TRBV6-6; d_gene: NA; j_gene: TRBJ2-3; CDR3nt: TGTGCCAGCAACGAACAGACTGAGGATACGCAGTATTTT; CDR3aa: CASNEQTEDTQYF
v_gene: TRBV7-9; d_gene: NA; j_gene: TRBJ2-3; CDR3nt: TGTGCCAGCAGCGTCGAAGGACAGTCTACAGATACGCAGTATTTT; CDR3aa: CASSVEGQSTDTQYF
v_gene: TRBV10-3; d_gene: TRBD2; j_gene: TRBJ2-1; CDR3nt: TGTGCCATCGGTGATAGCGGGATCTCATCCTACAATGAGCAGTTCTTC; CDR3aa: CAIGDSGISSYNEQFF
v_gene: TRBV10-3; d_gene: NA; j_gene: TRBJ2-7; CDR3nt: TGTGCCATCAGTGAGTCCCACGAGCAGTACTTC; CDR3aa: CAISESHEQYF
v_gene: TRBV9; d_gene: TRBD1; j_gene: TRBJ1-3; CDR3nt: TGTGCCAGCAGCGTAGAGGGGCAGGGGGCTGGAAACACCATATATTTT; CDR3aa: CASSVEGQGAGNTIYF
v_gene: TRBV10-2; d_gene: TRBD2; j_gene: TRBJ2-1; CDR3nt: TGCGCCAGCAGTGACCTAGCGGTCTACAATGAGCAGTTCTTC; CDR3aa: CASSDLAVYNEQFF
v_gene: TRBV5-4; d_gene: TRBD1; j_gene: TRBJ2-1; CDR3nt: TGTGCCAGCAGCTCGACAGGGCCCTCCTACAATGAGCAGTTCTTC; CDR3aa: CASSSTGPSYNEQFF
v_gene: TRBV11-2; d_gene: NA; j_gene: TRBJ2-7; CDR3nt: TGTGCCAGCAGCTTTGGCACCTACTACGAGCAGTACTTC; CDR3aa: CASSFGTYYEQYF